The 16 T cell receptor beta chains in this list originate from one sample, sequenced in a study of HIV-infected children after antiretroviral therapy interruption. Specified treatment: PENTA 11 planned treatment interruption arm or continuous ART arm. Unique molecular identifiers were included in an RNA-based 3' RACE TCR library. MiXCR, run by TCRdb on the 3' RACE reads, gives a single entry per CDR3 protein. The table records some 90,000 distinct CDR3 sequences, about 7.2% of them present only once. This specimen was CD45RA+ CD4+ T cells from PBMCs, pooled from several time points, taken from a donor given antiretroviral therapy, either interrupted or continuous. Subset noted: naive CD4+ CD45RA+ CD45RO- T cells. These receptors were collected from a pool of human donors with HIV.

This clonotype was counted at least ten times. J is TRBJ1-2 and V is TRBV12-3 or TRBV12-4; tentative D call: TRBD1 (6 bases). CDR3 length equals 17 residues. V was clipped by 2 bases and J by 4 bases, with 20 bases between them. The CDR3 is CASSLPPLWGRGYGYTF. The DNA for the CDR3 is TGTGCCAGCAGTTTACCCCCATTATGGGGGCGCGGCTATGGCTACACCTTC.

This clonotype was observed at least ten times. The chain combines TRBV20-1 with TRBJ2-1; TRBD2 matches 14 bases. The CDR3 is made up of 17 amino acids. V lost 2 bases and J lost 3; bases outside the gene matches: 6. Germline V CDR1 and CDR2: DFQATT, SNEGSKA (reference sequence). For the CDR3, the DNA is TGCAGTGCTAGAAAACCGGGACTAGCGGGAGTCTACAATGAGCAGTTCTTC. Translation: CSARKPGLAGVYNEQFF.

This clonotype came up many times. The V and J genes are TRBV27 and TRBJ1-1; 9 bases align to TRBD1. J gave up 2 bases and V 7 bases, and 20 bases lay outside the gene matches. This CDR3 is built from 19 residues. Per germline, CDR1 MNHEY and CDR2 SMNVEV (reference sequence). As DNA, the CDR3 is TGTGCCAGCACCTTCACGCCCCCGCTGACAGGGGGAACAAACACTGAAGCTTTCTTT. It is translated as CASTFTPPLTGGTNTEAFF.

This clonotype has a count of ten or more. The V gene is TRBV7-3, the J gene TRBJ2-3; D assignment may be TRBD1 or TRBD2 (5 bases each). The CDR3 consists of 17 residues. The V end was cut by 0 bases, the J end by 10 bases, with 23 bases between. Germline CDR1 reads SGHTA; CDR2 reads FQGTGA. CDR3 coding DNA: TGTGCCAGCAGCTTAACAGGCTCGGGGACCCCAAGAAGGGCGCAGTATTTT. This codes for CASSLTGSGTPRRAQYF.

This clonotype has a count of ten or more. V and J are TRBV28 and TRBJ1-6, with D unclear. Trimming shortened V by 3 bases and J by 1 base, and 10 bases separated the two germline ends. The CDR3 covers 16 residues. Germline CDR1 reads MDHEN; CDR2 reads SYDVKM. Written as DNA, the CDR3 is TGTGCCAGCAGTTTGTTTGGAGGATCCTATAATTCACCCCTCCACTTT. Its protein product is CASSLFGGSYNSPLHF.

Only a few counts were recorded for this clonotype. The chain uses TRBV7-2 and TRBJ1-5; weak D call: TRBD1 (5 bases). Trimming left V 5 bases short and J 0 bases short, with 11 bases between. The germline gives CDR1 SGHTA, CDR2 FQGNSA. The CDR3 is 15 amino acids. In nucleotides, the CDR3 is TGTGCCAGCAGCCGCGGGGGGGATAGCAATCAGCCCCAGCATTTT. The encoded protein is CASSRGGDSNQPQHF.

This clonotype came up many times. The chain employs TRBV18 and TRBJ1-2, with D uncertain. Germline lookup yields CDR1 KGHSH and CDR2 LQKENI. V was shortened by 0 bases and J by 0 bases, with 8 bases between the two germline ends. This CDR3 is built from 15 residues. The DNA for the CDR3 is TGTGCCAGCTCACCACCTCAGAGACCTAACTATGGCTACACCTTC. The encoded protein is CASSPPQRPNYGYTF.

This clonotype was seen a handful of times. The V call is TRBV28, the J call TRBJ2-7; D is uncertain. Germline CDR1 and CDR2: MDHEN and SYDVKM. Trimming took 4 bases from V and 2 from J, leaving 15 bases between them. The CDR3 is 15 residues long. CDR3 sequence reads: CASSSLPRRTYEQYF. In nucleotides, the CDR3 is TGTGCCAGCAGTTCCCTCCCGCGAAGAACCTACGAGCAGTACTTC. The whole variable domain, filled in from reference TRBV28 and TRBJ2-7, reads DVKVTQSSRYLVKRTGEKVFLECVQDMDHENMFWYRQDPGLGLRLIYFSYDVKMKEKGDIPEGYSVSREKKERFSLILESASTNQTSMYLCASSSLPRRTYEQYFGPGTRLTVT.

This clonotype occurred many times. The chain couples TRBV5-1 to TRBJ2-7, with D maybe TRBD1 (5 bases). The germline V gene encodes CDR1 SGHRS and CDR2 YFSETQ. This CDR3 region has 13 residues. Trimming took 0 bases from V and 3 from J, leaving 7 bases between them. CDR3 nucleotide sequence: TGCGCCAGCAGCTTGGAAGGGGTCTACGAGCAGTACTTC. This translates into CASSLEGVYEQYF. Looking up the rest from reference TRBV5-1 and TRBJ2-7 gives the full variable domain: KAGVTQTPRYLIKTRGQQVTLSCSPISGHRSVSWYQQTPGQGLQFLFEYFSETQRNKGNFPGRFSGRQFSNSRSEMNVSTLELGDSALYLCASSLEGVYEQYFGPGTRLTVT.

In its sample, this clonotype was seen a few times. The J gene is TRBJ2-5, the V gene TRBV7-3; 7 bases match TRBD2. CDR3 size: 16 residues. The ends lost 0 bases at V and 4 bases at J; junction bases unmatched: 8. CDR1 and CDR2 (germline): SGHTA, FQGTGA. CDR3 in amino acids: CASSLTGWEGPETQYF. CDR3 nucleotide sequence: TGTGCCAGCAGCTTAACAGGGTGGGAGGGGCCAGAGACCCAGTACTTC. Full variable domain (missing parts from reference TRBV7-3 and TRBJ2-5): GAGVSQTPSNKVTEKGKYVELRCDPISGHTALYWYRQSLGQGPEFLIYFQGTGAADDSGLPNDRFFAVRPEGSVSTLKIQRTERGDSAVYLCASSLTGWEGPETQYFGPGTRLLVL.

This clonotype was seen at least ten times. The chain recombines TRBV29-1 with TRBJ2-2, with 8 bases lining up with TRBD1. Losses at the gene ends were 6 bases for V and 3 bases for J; bases not matched to a gene: 3. Germline-derived CDR1 and CDR2 are SQVTM and ANQGSEA. The CDR3 is 13 residues long. The CDR3 nucleotides read TGCAGCGTGGACAGGGAGGACACCGGGGAGCTGTTTTTT. Translated: CSVDREDTGELFF.

This clonotype appeared many times. The chain carries TRBV6-6 and TRBJ1-4; D not resolved. Trimming removed 10 bases from V and 2 bases from J, with 14 bases in between. The CDR3 contains 14 residues. CDR1 and CDR2 from the germline V gene are MNHNY and SVGAGI (reference sequence). CDR3 sequence: CATRAAPTNEKLFF. The CDR3 coding sequence is TGTGCCACCCGGGCCGCACCGACTAATGAAAAACTGTTTTTT.

This clonotype was observed many times. An end of the junction differs from the germline gene, which may be a read error. The chain combines TRBV15 with TRBJ1-2; D call uncertain. The CDR3 runs 14 residues. CDR1 is LNHNV and CDR2 is YYDKDF in the germline V gene (reference sequence). CDR3 sequence: CATSRVPQVIWLYF. The CDR3 DNA reads as TGTGCCACCAGCAGAGTTCCGCAGGTGATATGGCTATACTTC.

This clonotype was seen ten or more times. V is TRBV18 and J is TRBJ2-7; 12 nucleotides align to TRBD2. This CDR3 region has 15 residues. Unmatched junction bases numbered 5, after V lost 3 bases and J lost 5 bases. Germline CDR1 KGHSH, CDR2 LQKENI. CDR3 nucleotides: TGTGCCAGCTCACCGCGACTAGCGGGAGCGCACGAGCAGTACTTC. Residues: CASSPRLAGAHEQYF. The whole variable domain, filled in from reference TRBV18 and TRBJ2-7, reads NAGVMQNPRHLVRRRGQEARLRCSPMKGHSHVYWYRQLPEEGLKFMVYLQKENIIDESGMPKERFSAEFPKEGPSILRIQQVVRGDSAAYFCASSPRLAGAHEQYFGPGTRLTVT.

This clonotype appeared many times. CDR3 DNA: TGTGCCAGCAGTGAAGCGGAGATTAGCGGGAGGAGAGAGACCCAGTACTTC. It encodes CASSEAEISGRRETQYF. V is TRBV2 and J is TRBJ2-5, with TRBD2 identical over 10 bases. The CDR3 has 17 amino acids. The V segment lost 0 bases and the J segment 4 bases; nucleotides outside the gene matches: 8. Germline-derived CDR1 and CDR2 are SNHLY and FYNNEI. The full variable domain, completed using reference TRBV2 and TRBJ2-5, is EPEVTQTPSHQVTQMGQEVILRCVPISNHLYFYWYRQILGQKVEFLVSFYNNEISEKSEIFDDQFSVERPDGSNFTLKIRSTKLEDSAMYFCASSEAEISGRRETQYFGPGTRLLVL.

This clonotype was counted at least ten times. The rearrangement uses TRBV2 and TRBJ2-5, with 9 bases lining up with TRBD2. V lost 4 bases and J lost 2; bases outside the gene matches: 11. From germline, CDR1 is SNHLY and CDR2 FYNNEI. The CDR3 loop spans 17 amino acids. The CDR3 sequence: CASSASGVPSGQETQYF. DNA of the CDR3: TGTGCCAGCAGTGCTAGCGGGGTACCAAGTGGTCAAGAGACCCAGTACTTC.